This TCR beta chain was recorded in a study of T cell repertoires in cytomegalovirus infection. Turning to the study itself: Recently identified HLA-C-restricted CMV epitopes were among the peptides used. Public TCR beta signatures marked donors with CMV infection and the matching HLA. General study findings and limits: Identification of carriers of CMV plus the relevant HLA was performed using cumulative public TCR beta family frequency. Dominant in the ex vivo response were TCR beta clonotypes restricted by HLA-C and specific for CMV.

Turning to this clonotype: Its antigen is not known.

V was clipped by 8 bases and J by 3 bases; unmatched bases: 5. The length of the CDR3 is 14 residues. Germline assignment: CDR1 SNHLY and CDR2 FYNNEI. Via MiXCR, TCRdb re-called the reads, giving one row per CDR3 protein. The table includes about half a million distinct CDR3 sequences, 25% to 35% detected once. The J gene is TRBJ2-3, the V gene TRBV2; 10 nucleotides match TRBD2. The clonotype comes from a human donor in good health (CMV status not recorded). Some clones in this sample may be carry-over from other donors' samples. The starting material was cultured PBMCs, obtained from culture after CMV antigen stimulation. CDR3 amino acids: CASLKGLATDTQYF. The CDR3 nucleotides read TGTGCCAGCCTAAAGGGACTAGCGACAGATACGCAGTATTTT.